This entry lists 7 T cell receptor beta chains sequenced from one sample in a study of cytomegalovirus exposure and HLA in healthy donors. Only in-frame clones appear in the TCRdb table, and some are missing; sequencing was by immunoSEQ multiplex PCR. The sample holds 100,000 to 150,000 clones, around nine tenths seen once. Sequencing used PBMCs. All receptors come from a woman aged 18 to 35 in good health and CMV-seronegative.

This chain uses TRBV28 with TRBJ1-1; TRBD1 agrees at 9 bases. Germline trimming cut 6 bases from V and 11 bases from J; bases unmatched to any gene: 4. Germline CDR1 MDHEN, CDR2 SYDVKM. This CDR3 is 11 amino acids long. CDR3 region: CASSLGQGAFF. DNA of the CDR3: TGTGCCAGCAGCCTTGGACAGGGGGCTTTCTTT.

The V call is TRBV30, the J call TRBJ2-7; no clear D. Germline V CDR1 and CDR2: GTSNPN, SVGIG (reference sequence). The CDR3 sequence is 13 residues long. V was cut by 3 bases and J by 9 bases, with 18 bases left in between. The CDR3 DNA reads TGTGCCTGGAGGTTACTCCCGGCGGATGGGCAGTACTTC. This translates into CAWRLLPADGQYF.

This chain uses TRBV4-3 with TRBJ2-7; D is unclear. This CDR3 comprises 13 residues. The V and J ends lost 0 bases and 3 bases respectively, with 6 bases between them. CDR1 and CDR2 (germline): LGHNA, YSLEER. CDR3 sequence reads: CASSQELGYEQYF. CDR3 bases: TGCGCCAGCAGCCAAGAGCTAGGCTACGAGCAGTACTTC.

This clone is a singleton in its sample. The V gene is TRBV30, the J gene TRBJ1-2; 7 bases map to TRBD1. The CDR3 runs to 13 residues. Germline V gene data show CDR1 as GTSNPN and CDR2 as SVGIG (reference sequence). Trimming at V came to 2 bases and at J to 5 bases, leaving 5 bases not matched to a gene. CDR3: CAWSSGQQYGYTF. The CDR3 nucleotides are TGTGCCTGGAGTTCGGGACAGCAATATGGCTACACCTTC.

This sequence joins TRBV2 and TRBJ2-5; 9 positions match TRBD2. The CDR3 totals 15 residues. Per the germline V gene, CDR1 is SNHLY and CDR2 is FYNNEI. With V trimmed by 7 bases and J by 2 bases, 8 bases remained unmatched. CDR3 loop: CASKLREGRQETQYF. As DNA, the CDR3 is TGTGCCAGCAAGTTGCGGGAGGGCCGGCAAGAGACCCAGTACTTC.

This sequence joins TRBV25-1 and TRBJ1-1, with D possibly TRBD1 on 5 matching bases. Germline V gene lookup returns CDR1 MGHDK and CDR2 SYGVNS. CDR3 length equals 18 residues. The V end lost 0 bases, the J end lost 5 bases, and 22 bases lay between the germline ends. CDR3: CASSEYHRGGTRGTEAFF. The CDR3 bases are TGTGCCAGCAGTGAATACCATCGCGGCGGGACGAGGGGAACTGAAGCTTTCTTT.

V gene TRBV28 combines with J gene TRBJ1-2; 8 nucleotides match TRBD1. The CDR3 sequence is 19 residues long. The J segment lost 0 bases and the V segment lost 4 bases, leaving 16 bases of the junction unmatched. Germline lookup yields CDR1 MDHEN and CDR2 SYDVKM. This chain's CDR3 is CASSSSPRWTGLSNYGYTF. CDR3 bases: TGTGCCAGCAGTTCCTCGCCCCGATGGACAGGGTTATCTAACTATGGCTACACCTTC.